A single sample gave rise to the 2 T cell receptor beta chains below, sequenced in a study of T cells in Graves' hyperthyroidism and ophthalmopathy. The source material, RNA transcripts, was used to amplify TCR beta CDR3 regions. A first-round RT-PCR of the TCR CDR3 used the HTBI primer set. TCRdb re-called the multiplex PCR reads through MiXCR, storing one row per CDR3 protein. This table has around 350,000 distinct CDR3 sequences, about 18% appearing once. The sample comprised blood. These receptors came from a woman aged 18 to 35 with Graves' hyperthyroidism.

The rearrangement uses TRBV6-9 and TRBJ2-7; no clear D gene. Per the germline V gene, CDR1 is MNHGY and CDR2 is SVAAGI. The CDR3 is 12 amino acids. Trimming took off 1 base at V and 3 bases at J, with 4 bases between the two ends. The CDR3 sequence is CASSYFHYEQYF. Written as DNA, the CDR3 is TGTGCCAGCAGTTATTTCCACTACGAGCAGTACTTC.

The chain uses TRBV6-1 and TRBJ1-1, with D possibly being TRBD1 (5 bases). Germline lookup yields CDR1 MNHNS and CDR2 SASEGT. V was cut by 6 bases and J by 3 bases, with 14 bases left in between. The CDR3 is 14 amino acids. The CDR3 here is CASRGDGFDTEAFF. The CDR3 nucleotides are TGTGCCAGCAGGGGGGACGGTTTCGACACTGAAGCTTTCTTT.